The next 16 T cell receptor beta chains were all read from a single sample in a study of blood T cell repertoires in COVID-19. Generated by immunoSEQ multiplex PCR, the TCRdb table keeps only in-frame clones and is missing some. This sample has about 150,000 clones, with approximately 85% found just once. Sequences were obtained from peripheral blood. Receptors were obtained from a woman aged 55-75 years with COVID-19, enrolled during active disease.

The table lists this clone with a few counts. The chain has TRBV11-3 and TRBJ2-1; D may be TRBD1 (5 bases). V lost 3 bases to trimming and J lost 6 bases, with 9 bases between them. This CDR3 is 13 amino acids long. In germline, CDR1 is SGHNT, CDR2 YENEEA. The CDR3: CASSLDTRNEQFF. In DNA, the CDR3 is TGTGCCAGCAGCTTGGACACTCGCAATGAGCAGTTCTTC.

V gene TRBV7-2 combines with J gene TRBJ2-5; D ambiguous. Germline V CDR1 and CDR2: SGHTA, FQGNSA. The V end was cut by 7 bases, the J end by 1 base, with 10 bases between. This CDR3 is built from 13 residues. The CDR3 DNA follows: TGTGCCAGCAAGACTCAGACCCAAGAGACCCAGTACTTC. Protein: CASKTQTQETQYF. Together with reference TRBV7-2 and TRBJ2-5, the CDR3 gives the full variable domain: GAGVSQSPSNKVTEKGKDVELRCDPISGHTALYWYRQSLGQGLEFLIYFQGNSAPDKSGLPSDRFSAERTGGSVSTLTIQRTQQEDSAVYLCASKTQTQETQYFGPGTRLLVL.

This rearrangement joins TRBV9 to TRBJ1-5; D not certain. The ends were cut back, 4 bases at V and 5 bases at J, with 10 bases in the middle. The CDR3 runs to 13 residues. Germline loops: CDR1 SGDLS, CDR2 YYNGEE. The CDR3 DNA sequence: TGTGCCAGCAGCTTCCGGGAGGATCAGCCCCAGCATTTT. Its protein product is CASSFREDQPQHF. The variable domain in full, completed from reference TRBV9 and TRBJ1-5, reads DSGVTQTPKHLITATGQRVTLRCSPRSGDLSVYWYQQSLDQGLQFLIQYYNGEERAKGNILERFSAQQFPDLHSELNLSSLELGDSALYFCASSFREDQPQHFGDGTRLSIL.

This chain uses TRBV5-4 with TRBJ2-3; possible D gene TRBD2, 5 bases. Per the germline V gene, CDR1 is SGHNT and CDR2 is YYREEE (reference sequence). V was shortened by 0 bases and J by 5 bases, with 10 bases between the two germline ends. The CDR3 covers 14 residues. The CDR3 sequence: CASSLAGLGDTQYF. Here the CDR3 DNA reads TGTGCCAGCAGCTTGGCGGGGTTGGGAGATACGCAGTATTTT.

This rearrangement joins TRBV3-1 (or the pseudogene TRBV3-2) to TRBJ1-3; tentatively, D is TRBD1 (6 bases). Germline V gene sequence: CDR1 LGHDT, CDR2 YNNKEL (reference sequence). Trimming stripped 0 bases from V and 4 bases from J, with 10 bases between. The CDR3 runs 15 residues. The CDR3 nucleotides are TGTGCCAGCAGCCAAGAAACAGGGCGCGGAAACACCATATATTTT. Its translation: CASSQETGRGNTIYF.

This chain connects TRBV20-1 to TRBJ1-6; a possible D gene is TRBD1 (5 bases). V was shortened by 5 bases and J by 14 bases, with 13 bases between the two germline ends. CDR3 size: 11 residues. Germline loops: CDR1 DFQATT, CDR2 SNEGSKA (reference sequence). CDR3 sequence: CSAPTDNSLHF. The CDR3 DNA sequence: TGCAGTGCTCCGACGGACAATTCCCTCCACTTT.

The chain couples TRBV11-2 to TRBJ2-7, with 9 bases that match TRBD2. V gave up 4 bases and J gave up 0 bases; unmatched junction bases: 7. Looked up from germline, CDR1 is SGHAT and CDR2 is FQNNGV. The CDR3 runs to 16 residues. The CDR3 nucleotides are TGTGCCAGCAGCTCGCTTCCTAGCGGGGACTCCTACGAGCAGTACTTC. It codes for CASSSLPSGDSYEQYF.

CDR3 nucleotide sequence: TGCGCCAGCAGTGAGTCCGGCGGGGGCCCGCGTGAGCAGTACTTC. Translation gives CASSESGGGPREQYF. The chain employs TRBV10-1 and TRBJ2-7; perhaps TRBD2 as D (7 bases). V was trimmed by 0 bases and J by 7 bases, leaving 16 bases between them. Germline values: CDR1 WNHNN, CDR2 SYGVQD (reference sequence). This CDR3 has 15 amino acids.

This chain uses TRBV3-1 (or the pseudogene TRBV3-2) with TRBJ2-1, with TRBD2 matching over 7 bases. After removal of 0 bases from V and 15 bases from J, the junction contained 5 bases not matched to a gene. CDR3 length: 12 residues. Per germline, CDR1 LGHDT and CDR2 YNNKEL (reference sequence). The CDR3 region is CASSQEGRDPFF. The CDR3 coding sequence is TGTGCCAGCAGCCAAGAAGGGAGGGATCCGTTCTTC.

Here the CDR3 reads CASSLNLRNTEAFF. CDR3 nucleotide sequence: TGCGCCAGCAGCTTGAACTTACGGAACACTGAAGCTTTCTTT. The J gene is TRBJ1-1, the V gene TRBV5-1; D ambiguous. V was cut by 1 base and J by 1 base, with 8 bases left in between. The CDR3 runs to 14 residues. Germline loops: CDR1 SGHRS, CDR2 YFSETQ.

This chain joins TRBV7-9 and TRBJ2-1; weak D call: TRBD1 (5 bases). Trimming took off 5 bases at V and 10 bases at J, with 24 bases between the two ends. This CDR3 has 16 residues. Germline lookup yields CDR1 SEHNR and CDR2 FQNEAQ (reference sequence). CDR3 sequence (DNA): TGTGCCAGCAGCCCGAGGCAACAGGCTCCGTGGTGGGAGCAGTTCTTC. This translates into CASSPRQQAPWWEQFF. Filled out from reference TRBV7-9 and TRBJ2-1, the complete variable domain reads DTGVSQNPRHKITKRGQNVTFRCDPISEHNRLYWYRQTLGQGPEFLTYFQNEAQLEKSRLLSDRFSAERPKGSFSTLEIQRTEQGDSAMYLCASSPRQQAPWWEQFFGPGTRLTVL.

The chain is built from TRBV10-3 and TRBJ2-5, with D tentatively TRBD1 (6 bases). CDR1 and CDR2 (germline): ENHRY, SYGVKD. CDR3 length: 14 residues. Between the trimmed V and J ends, which lost 4 bases and 4 bases, there was a span of 13 bases. DNA for the CDR3: TGTGCCATCAGTGCTATAGGGGGTGGAGAGACCCAGTACTTC. Translation gives CAISAIGGGETQYF.

The genes are TRBV5-1 and TRBJ2-5; TRBD1 might be the D (6 bases). Trimming took 3 bases from V and 7 from J, leaving 19 bases between them. This CDR3 is built from 15 residues. Looked up from germline, CDR1 is SGHRS and CDR2 is YFSETQ. CDR3 DNA sequence: TGCGCCAGCAGCTCTGGGGGCCGGGGAGAAGTGACCCAGTACTTC. This translates into CASSSGGRGEVTQYF.

This chain joins TRBV2 and TRBJ2-1; perhaps TRBD1 as D (5 bases). V was trimmed by 1 base and J by 8 bases, leaving 9 bases between them. The V gene's germline CDR1 is SNHLY and CDR2 FYNNEI. CDR3 size: 13 residues. The CDR3 region has the DNA TGTGCCAGCAGTGAAGTCTGGGGCGATGAGCAGTTCTTC. Translating gives CASSEVWGDEQFF.

The chain recombines TRBV3-1 (or the pseudogene TRBV3-2) with TRBJ1-1; 7 bases align to TRBD1. After removal of 1 base from V and 11 bases from J, the junction contained 10 bases not matched to a gene. The CDR3 spans 14 residues. Germline V gene data show CDR1 as LGHDT and CDR2 as YNNKEL (reference sequence). The CDR3 sequence: CASSQVRGLGLAFF. The CDR3 DNA reads TGTGCCAGCAGCCAAGTAAGGGGGCTCGGTCTCGCTTTCTTT.

The chain has TRBV4-3 and TRBJ2-7; D may be TRBD1 (5 bases). Germline assignment: CDR1 LGHNA and CDR2 YSLEER. CDR3 size: 15 residues. Trimming left V 1 base short and J 0 bases short, with 10 bases between. The CDR3 loop is CASSQVQGISYEQYF. The CDR3, as DNA: TGCGCCAGCAGCCAAGTCCAGGGTATCTCCTACGAGCAGTACTTC.